The rows below give T cell receptor beta chains drawn from one sample of a study of T cell repertoires in cytomegalovirus infection. MiXCR was run by TCRdb on the reads, yielding one entry per CDR3 protein. This table holds about 770,000 distinct CDR3 sequences, under 35% found once. No antigen has been assigned to these receptors. This specimen consisted of cultured CD8+ T cells from PBMCs, obtained from culture after CMV antigen stimulation. Every receptor here comes from a human donor in good health (CMV status not recorded). Some clones in this sample may be carry-over from other donors' samples. Both conserved end residues are part of each CDR3. D genes are given only for firm matches. Clone size, where shown, is once, few, many, or a class for clones that have expanded.

V: TRBV4-1; size: NA; J: TRBJ1-1; length: 17; D: NA; CDR3: CASSRGGLSRVDTEAFF; DNA: TGCGCCAGCAGCCGAGGTGGACTGTCGCGCGTGGACACTGAAGCTTTCTTT
V: TRBV12-3/TRBV12-4; size: NA; J: TRBJ2-3; length: 13; D: NA; CDR3: CASTPGSLDTQYF; DNA: TGTGCCAGCACCCCCGGAAGCCTAGATACGCAGTATTTT
V: TRBV5-6; size: NA; J: TRBJ2-7; length: 13; D: NA; CDR3: CASSFRIPYEQYF; DNA: TGTGCCAGCAGCTTCCGGATCCCTTACGAGCAGTACTTC
V: TRBV7-3; size: many; J: TRBJ2-3; length: 14; D: NA; CDR3: CASSPTGPGDTQYF; DNA: TGTGCCAGCAGCCCAACAGGGCCCGGGGATACGCAGTATTTT
V: TRBV4-2; size: few; J: TRBJ1-1; length: 14; D: NA; CDR3: CASSLKRMNTEAFF; DNA: TGTGCCAGCAGCCTTAAAAGGATGAACACTGAAGCTTTCTTT
V: TRBV7-8; size: few; J: TRBJ1-1; length: 12; D: NA; CDR3: CASSLSRQGDFF; DNA: TGTGCCAGCAGCTTAAGTCGGCAGGGAGATTTCTTT
V: TRBV28; size: many; J: TRBJ2-3; length: 17; D: NA; CDR3: CASSSGLEGVRTDTQYF; DNA: TGTGCCAGCAGCTCGGGCCTGGAAGGGGTCCGCACAGATACGCAGTATTTT
V: TRBV19; size: NA; J: TRBJ2-7; length: 15; D: NA; CDR3: CASRSSGTGTYEQYF; DNA: TGTGCCAGTAGGTCCTCCGGGACGGGGACCTACGAGCAGTACTTC
V: TRBV7-9; size: NA; J: TRBJ2-7; length: 15; D: NA; CDR3: CASSSLGRDSYEQYF; DNA: TGTGCCAGCAGCTCCCTCGGCAGAGACTCCTACGAGCAGTACTTC
V: TRBV6-2/TRBV6-3; size: NA; J: TRBJ2-3; length: 17; D: NA; CDR3: CASQEPYPGLVTDTQYF; DNA: TGTGCCAGCCAGGAACCCTACCCGGGCCTGGTGACAGATACGCAGTATTTT
V: TRBV24-1; size: few; J: TRBJ1-2; length: 14; D: NA; CDR3: CATWGGGWDYGYTF; DNA: TGTGCCACGTGGGGCGGGGGTTGGGACTATGGCTACACCTTC
V: TRBV4-1; size: NA; J: TRBJ1-2; length: 15; D: NA; CDR3: CASSQVSRGNYGYTF; DNA: TGCGCCAGCAGCCAAGTAAGTAGAGGAAACTATGGCTACACCTTC
V: TRBV6-1; size: NA; J: TRBJ2-1; length: 15; D: NA; CDR3: CASSLRGASYNEQFF; DNA: TGTGCCAGCAGTCTACGGGGGGCATCCTACAATGAGCAGTTCTTC
V: TRBV9; size: few; J: TRBJ1-4; length: 15; D: NA; CDR3: CASSPQPGTNEKLFF; DNA: TGTGCCAGCAGCCCCCAACCAGGAACTAATGAAAAACTGTTTTTT
V: TRBV10-2; size: few; J: TRBJ2-5; length: 14; D: TRBD2; CDR3: CASSEQRGQETQYF; DNA: TGCGCCAGCAGTGAGCAGCGGGGGCAAGAGACCCAGTACTTC
V: TRBV20-1; size: NA; J: TRBJ2-5; length: 16; D: TRBD2; CDR3: CSVPPGLAGDQETQYF; DNA: TGCAGTGTTCCTCCGGGACTAGCGGGGGACCAAGAGACCCAGTACTTC
V: TRBV7-6; size: few; J: TRBJ1-3; length: 15; D: NA; CDR3: CASSLGARPGNTIYF; DNA: TGTGCCAGCAGCTTAGGGGCTCGCCCTGGAAACACCATATATTTT
V: TRBV6-5; size: NA; J: TRBJ2-5; length: 17; D: TRBD2; CDR3: CASSSRESGGLWETQYF; DNA: TGTGCCAGCAGTTCTCGGGAGAGCGGGGGACTTTGGGAGACCCAGTACTTC
V: TRBV12-3/TRBV12-4; size: many; J: TRBJ1-5; length: 13; D: NA; CDR3: CASSPGRVQPQHF; DNA: TGTGCCAGCAGTCCCGGAAGGGTACAGCCCCAGCATTTT
V: TRBV7-6; size: NA; J: TRBJ1-1; length: 15; D: NA; CDR3: CASSLERALNTEAFF; DNA: TGTGCCAGCAGCTTAGAGAGGGCCCTGAACACTGAAGCTTTCTTT